The 15 T cell receptor beta chains given below trace back to one sample, sequenced in a study of blood T cell repertoires in COVID-19. Repertoires were generated with immunoSEQ multiplex PCR, while TCRdb's copy carries only in-frame clones and drops some. The sample has more than 150,000 clones, approximately 90% seen once; the top ten hold around 0.88%. The source material was peripheral blood. The receptors were gathered from a woman aged 18-35 years who had recovered from COVID-19.

The chain carries TRBV19 and TRBJ1-1; D remains ambiguous. Trimming shortened V by 9 bases and J by 0 bases, and 23 bases separated the two germline ends. The germline V gene has CDR1 LNHDA and CDR2 SQIVND (reference sequence). The CDR3 consists of 17 residues. CDR3 in amino acids: CASRNDRPGSMNTEAFF. The CDR3 coding sequence is TGTGCCAGCCGAAACGATCGGCCAGGATCCATGAACACTGAAGCTTTCTTT.

DNA for the CDR3: TGTGCCAGCAGCTTAATGGGGGCAAATGTAGGGACTGAAGCTTTCTTT. Its translation is CASSLMGANVGTEAFF. The chain uses TRBV7-2 and TRBJ1-1; D perhaps matches TRBD1 (6 bases). Trimming took off 2 bases at V and 5 bases at J, with 18 bases between the two ends. In germline, CDR1 is SGHTA, CDR2 FQGNSA. This CDR3 is built from 16 residues.

This chain's CDR3 is CASSVKLRGSGEQFF. CDR3 nucleotides: TGTGCCAGCAGTGTAAAGTTGAGGGGAAGCGGGGAGCAGTTCTTC. The chain carries TRBV2 and TRBJ2-1, with TRBD2 as a possible D gene (6 bases). The germline V and J ends were trimmed by 4 bases and 10 bases, with 20 bases remaining between them. The CDR3 is 15 amino acids. Germline V lookup: CDR1 SNHLY, CDR2 FYNNEI.

This clone has just one count. This sequence joins TRBV29-1 and TRBJ2-2; tentatively, D is TRBD2 (6 bases). V was clipped by 6 bases and J by 0 bases, with 8 bases between them. The germline CDR1 and CDR2 sequences are SQVTM and ANQGSEA. The CDR3 has 13 residues. CDR3 bases: TGCAGCGTCGAGCGGGCGAACACCGGGGAGCTGTTTTTT. Translating it yields CSVERANTGELFF.

The chain links TRBV19 to TRBJ1-1; D perhaps matches TRBD1 (5 bases). The CDR3 is made up of 11 amino acids. CDR1 and CDR2 from the germline V gene are LNHDA and SQIVND (reference sequence). The germline V and J ends were trimmed by 10 bases and 5 bases, with 11 bases remaining between them. CDR3 sequence (DNA): TGTGCCATCAAGGGGATGACTGAAGCTTTCTTT. Translation: CAIKGMTEAFF.

This rearrangement joins TRBV3-1 (or the pseudogene TRBV3-2) to TRBJ2-7, with TRBD2 identical over 7 bases. Unmatched junction bases numbered 7, after V lost 0 bases and J lost 5 bases. This CDR3 spans 15 amino acids. Germline-derived CDR1 and CDR2 are LGHDT and YNNKEL (reference sequence). The CDR3 sequence: CASSQDWSGGHEQYF. In DNA form, the CDR3 reads TGTGCCAGCAGCCAAGATTGGTCGGGGGGTCACGAGCAGTACTTC.

The chain joins TRBV5-6 to TRBJ1-4; D gene uncertain. This CDR3 has 14 amino acids. Germline V gene lookup returns CDR1 SGHDT and CDR2 YYEEEE. V was trimmed by 2 bases and J by 7 bases, leaving 12 bases between them. This chain's CDR3 is CASSFDPGSEKLFF. The DNA for the CDR3 is TGTGCCAGCAGCTTCGATCCGGGGTCTGAAAAACTGTTTTTT.

This chain connects TRBV2 to TRBJ1-6; D possibly corresponds to TRBD1 (5 bases). V was cut by 6 bases and J by 7 bases, with 10 bases left in between. From germline, CDR1 is SNHLY and CDR2 FYNNEI. This CDR3 has 13 residues. The CDR3 spells CASRIRGNSPLHF. The DNA for the CDR3 is TGTGCCAGCAGAATTAGGGGAAATTCACCCCTCCACTTT.

The CDR3 DNA sequence: TGTGCCAGCTCACTATATGGCCTAGCGGGGGGATACGAGCAGTACTTC. This codes for CASSLYGLAGGYEQYF. This chain joins TRBV18 and TRBJ2-7; 11 positions agree with TRBD2. The germline gives CDR1 KGHSH, CDR2 LQKENI. V trimming: 4 bases; J trimming: 4 bases; junction bases outside the gene matches: 9. There are 16 residues in the CDR3.

This rearrangement joins TRBV5-1 to TRBJ2-5; 7 bases align to TRBD1. The CDR3 extends over 15 amino acids. The junction had 4 bases not matched to a gene; V was cut back by 2 bases and J by 0 bases. The germline gives CDR1 SGHRS, CDR2 YFSETQ. The CDR3 loop is CASSLLDRDQETQYF. As DNA, the CDR3 is TGCGCCAGCAGCTTACTAGACAGGGACCAAGAGACCCAGTACTTC.

This clone was seen a few times. The rearrangement links TRBV3-1 (or the pseudogene TRBV3-2) to TRBJ2-6; 11 bases agree with TRBD2. The CDR3 consists of 19 residues. The J segment lost 4 bases and the V segment lost 1 base, leaving 9 bases of the junction unmatched. The germline CDR1 and CDR2 sequences are LGHDT and YNNKEL (reference sequence). DNA for the CDR3: TGTGCCAGCAGCCAAGTCCGACTAGCGGGAAGGTTGGGGGCCAACGTCCTGACTTTC. It yields the protein CASSQVRLAGRLGANVLTF.

The chain has TRBV10-3 and TRBJ2-1; 8 bases align to TRBD2. CDR3 size: 11 residues. The J segment lost 7 bases and the V segment lost 10 bases, leaving 3 bases of the junction unmatched. The germline gives CDR1 ENHRY, CDR2 SYGVKD. CDR3 bases: TGTGCCACGACTAGCGTTAATGAGCAGTTCTTC. Residues: CATTSVNEQFF.

The chain recombines TRBV18 with TRBJ1-2, with 7 nucleotides matching TRBD1. The CDR3 has 15 residues. Germline assignment: CDR1 KGHSH and CDR2 LQKENI. Trimming removed 2 bases from V and 3 bases from J; junction bases left unmatched: 6. The CDR3 loop is CASSPGDSGYYGYTF. CDR3 sequence (DNA): TGTGCCAGCTCACCAGGGGACAGTGGGTACTATGGCTACACCTTC.

V and J are TRBV11-2 and TRBJ1-2; D is unclear. Germline V gene sequence: CDR1 SGHAT, CDR2 FQNNGV. There are 15 residues in the CDR3. V lost 0 bases and J 0 bases, leaving 8 bases between the germline ends. CDR3 DNA: TGTGCCAGCAGCTTAGAGGGCAGGACTAACTATGGCTACACCTTC. It translates to CASSLEGRTNYGYTF. The whole variable domain, remainder taken from reference TRBV11-2 and TRBJ1-2, is EAGVAQSPRYKIIEKRQSVAFWCNPISGHATLYWYQQILGQGPKLLIQFQNNGVVDDSQLPKDRFSAERLKGVDSTLKIQPAKLEDSAVYLCASSLEGRTNYGYTFGSGTRLTVV.

V and J are TRBV6-5 and TRBJ2-2; D perhaps matches TRBD1 (6 bases). V shed 2 bases and J shed 2 bases, with 12 bases lying between them. The germline V gene has CDR1 MNHEY and CDR2 SVGAGI. CDR3 length: 16 residues. This CDR3 reads CASSYDRRPNTGELFF. Written as DNA, the CDR3 is TGTGCCAGCAGTTACGACAGGCGCCCTAACACCGGGGAGCTGTTTTTT.